The clone carrying this TCR beta chain was detected many times. Its antigen remains unknown. These data come from a study of identical twins. General study points: Compared with models, monozygotic twins showed more out-of-frame TCR alpha sharing.

Trimming removed 1 base from V and 5 bases from J, with 12 bases in between. From germline, CDR1 is SEHNR and CDR2 FQNEAQ (reference sequence). This CDR3 contains 14 residues. One entry per CDR3 protein, called by TCRdb with MiXCR from the 5' RACE reads. The sample has hundreds of thousands of distinct CDR3 sequences, roughly 24% seen once. These data were also filed under a second study, of T cells expressing NK-cell markers.

This sequence was found in a woman between 18 and 30 years old in good health. The sample consisted of CD4+ T cells sorted from blood. The V and J genes are TRBV7-9 and TRBJ2-7; D ambiguous. The chain's CDR3 is CASSLVVWLNEQYF. The CDR3 DNA reads as TGTGCCAGCAGCTTAGTGGTATGGCTAAACGAGCAGTACTTC.